The 3 T cell receptor beta chains below all came from one sample that was sequenced in a study of immune evolution from preneoplasia to lung adenocarcinoma. Assay used: immunoSEQ multiplex PCR; TCRdb lists only in-frame clones, some missing. Here the sample spans under 6,500 clones, around 85% being singletons. Sequencing was performed on FFPE adjacent normal lung tissue. The receptor set was obtained from a person aged 65-85 years with lung adenocarcinoma.

V gene TRBV7-9 combines with J gene TRBJ2-7; D gene uncertain. The V end lost 5 bases, the J end lost 6 bases, and 14 bases lay between the germline ends. The V gene's germline CDR1 is SEHNR and CDR2 FQNEAQ (reference sequence). CDR3 size: 13 residues. The CDR3 region is CASSVPGGIEQYF. The CDR3 region has the DNA TGTGCCAGCAGCGTCCCGGGTGGGATCGAGCAGTACTTC.

This sequence joins TRBV28 and TRBJ2-7; tentatively, D is TRBD1 (5 bases). This CDR3 spans 12 amino acids. Germline CDR1 is MDHEN and CDR2 is SYDVKM. V shed 8 bases and J shed 2 bases, with 10 bases lying between them. In DNA form, the CDR3 reads TGTGCCAGCCGAGACAGAGCCTACGAGCAGTACTTC. The encoded protein is CASRDRAYEQYF.

V and J are TRBV19 and TRBJ2-7; the D gene is possibly TRBD1 (5 bases). CDR1 is LNHDA and CDR2 is SQIVND in the germline V gene (reference sequence). The CDR3 totals 15 residues. V gave up 1 base and J gave up 7 bases, with 17 bases separating them. This CDR3 reads CASSIGTGSSGEQYF. DNA for the CDR3: TGTGCCAGTAGTATAGGAACAGGTTCCTCCGGTGAGCAGTACTTC.